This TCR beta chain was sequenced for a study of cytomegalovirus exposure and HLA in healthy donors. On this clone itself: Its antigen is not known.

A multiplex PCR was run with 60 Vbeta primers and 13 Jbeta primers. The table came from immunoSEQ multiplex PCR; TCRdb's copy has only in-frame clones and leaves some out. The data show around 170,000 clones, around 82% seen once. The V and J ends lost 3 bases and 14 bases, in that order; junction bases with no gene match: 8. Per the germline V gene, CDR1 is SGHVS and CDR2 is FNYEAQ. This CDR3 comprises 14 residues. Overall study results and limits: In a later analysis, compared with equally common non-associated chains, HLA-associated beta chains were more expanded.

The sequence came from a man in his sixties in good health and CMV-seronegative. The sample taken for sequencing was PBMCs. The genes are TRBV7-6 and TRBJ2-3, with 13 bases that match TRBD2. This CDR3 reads CASSLGTSGGALYF. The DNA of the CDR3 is TGTGCCAGCAGCTTGGGTACTAGCGGGGGGGCTCTGTATTTT.